This TCR beta chain was captured in a study of PD-1 blockade in classical Hodgkin lymphoma. Time point denoted: cycle 4 day 1 (C4D1), after 6 weeks of nivolumab. No patient escaped relapse after autologous stem cell transplantation, and brentuximab vedotin exposure varied. Broader study findings: At C4D1, TCR diversity had climbed significantly for CD4+ cells, though not for CD8+ cells.

Germline V gives CDR1 SGHDT, CDR2 YYEEEE. V shed 0 bases and J shed 0 bases, with 6 bases lying between them. The CDR3 is 14 residues long. This clone showed up just a few times. As yet, its antigen is unknown. Generated by immunoSEQ multiplex PCR, the TCRdb table keeps only in-frame clones and is missing some. The sample includes about 64,000 clones, 91% of them seen just once. Sequenced material: peripheral blood mononuclear cells (PBMCs), taken before the fourth cycle of nivolumab. The V gene is TRBV5-6, the J gene TRBJ1-1, with D unresolved. The receptor was isolated from a human donor with classical Hodgkin lymphoma. This CDR3 reads CASSLGSMNTEAFF. The CDR3 nucleotides are TGTGCCAGCAGCTTGGGCTCGATGAACACTGAAGCTTTCTTT.